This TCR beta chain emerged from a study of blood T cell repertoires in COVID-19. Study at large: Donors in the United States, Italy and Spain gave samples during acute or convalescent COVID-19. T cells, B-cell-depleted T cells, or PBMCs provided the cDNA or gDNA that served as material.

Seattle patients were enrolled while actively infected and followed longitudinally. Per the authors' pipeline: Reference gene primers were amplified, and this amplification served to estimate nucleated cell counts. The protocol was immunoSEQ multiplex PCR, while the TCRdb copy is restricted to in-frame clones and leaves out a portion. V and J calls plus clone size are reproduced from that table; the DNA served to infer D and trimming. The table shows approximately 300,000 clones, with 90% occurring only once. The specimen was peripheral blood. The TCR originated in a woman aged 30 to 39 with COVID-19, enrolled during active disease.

The CDR3 reads CASSQVASPVNEQFF. The CDR3 DNA reads TGCGCCAGCAGCCAGGTGGCTAGCCCGGTGAATGAGCAGTTCTTC. The gene calls are TRBV5-1 and TRBJ2-1, with D possibly TRBD2 on 5 matching bases. The CDR3 is 15 residues long. The V gene lost 4 bases and the J gene lost 7 bases, with 18 bases spanning the gap. The germline gives CDR1 SGHRS, CDR2 YFSETQ.